The 31 T cell receptor beta chains below come from one sample, sequenced in a study of cytomegalovirus exposure and HLA in healthy donors. Primers for the PCR totalled 60 Vbeta and 13 Jbeta. Clones were read by immunoSEQ multiplex PCR, and TCRdb kept only the in-frame ones, dropping some. The table lists 150,000 to 200,000 clones, roughly four fifths of them singletons, with 0.95% to 1.1% in the top ten. The sample comprised PBMCs. The receptor set was obtained from a woman aged 40 to 49 in good health and CMV-seronegative.

The rearrangement links TRBV5-6 to TRBJ2-1; 12 bases line up with TRBD2. CDR1 SGHDT and CDR2 YYEEEE come from the germline V gene. The trim removed 4 bases at V and 8 bases at J, leaving 10 bases unmatched. The CDR3 is 16 residues long. CDR3 in amino acids: CASSDDLAGGRDEQFF. CDR3 nucleotide sequence: TGTGCCAGCAGCGATGACCTAGCGGGAGGGAGGGATGAGCAGTTCTTC.

This rearrangement joins TRBV5-1 to TRBJ2-7; TRBD1 matches 8 bases. This CDR3 is 14 amino acids long. Germline lookup yields CDR1 SGHRS and CDR2 YFSETQ. Losses at the gene ends were 4 bases for V and 2 bases for J; bases not matched to a gene: 5. CDR3 DNA sequence: TGCGCCAGCAGCCCAGGGGGCAGGACCTACGAGCAGTACTTC. It yields the protein CASSPGGRTYEQYF.

V gene TRBV18 combines with J gene TRBJ2-2, with D possibly matching TRBD2 (7 bases). The germline V gene encodes CDR1 KGHSH and CDR2 LQKENI. The CDR3 has 16 residues. V lost 3 bases, J lost 4 bases, and 15 bases lay in between. CDR3 amino acids: CASSPRGASGTGELFF. The CDR3 DNA follows: TGTGCCAGCTCACCTCGGGGGGCATCGGGCACCGGGGAGCTGTTTTTT.

This clone was detected only once. The chain employs TRBV28 and TRBJ1-1, with D maybe TRBD1 (5 bases). Trimming left V 6 bases short and J 3 bases short, with 29 bases between. This CDR3 has 19 amino acids. CDR1 and CDR2 (germline): MDHEN, SYDVKM. CDR3 nucleotides: TGTGCCAGCAGGGACTCTAGTTTCAAGTGGGGGGAGGCGGACACTGAAGCTTTCTTT. Translation: CASRDSSFKWGEADTEAFF.

This clone was detected a few times. The chain recombines TRBV6-5 with TRBJ1-1, with 10 positions matching TRBD1. Losses at the gene ends were 2 bases for V and 0 bases for J; bases not matched to a gene: 3. CDR3 size: 16 residues. CDR1 is MNHEY, CDR2 SVGAGI, per germline. In DNA, the CDR3 is TGTGCCAGCAGTTACGGACAGGGGGTCCTGAACACTGAAGCTTTCTTT. Amino acids: CASSYGQGVLNTEAFF.

The chain joins TRBV28 to TRBJ2-6, with D hard to call. Germline-derived CDR1 and CDR2 are MDHEN and SYDVKM. V shed 6 bases and J shed 0 bases, with 9 bases lying between them. The CDR3 length is 15 residues. In DNA form, the CDR3 reads TGTGCCAGCAGCCGTCTCTTCTCTGGGGCCAACGTCCTGACTTTC. Its translation is CASSRLFSGANVLTF.

The rearrangement links TRBV9 to TRBJ2-3, with 7 bases aligning to TRBD2. Germline V gene sequence: CDR1 SGDLS, CDR2 YYNGEE. V lost 0 bases to trimming and J lost 0 bases; unmatched junction nucleotides: 4. This CDR3 has 16 residues. CDR3 in DNA: TGTGCCAGCAGCGTAGGGCTAGCGGCGAGCACAGATACGCAGTATTTT. Amino acid sequence: CASSVGLAASTDTQYF.

The rearrangement links TRBV11-2 to TRBJ2-6; D is uncertain. V lost 4 bases and J 1 base, leaving 5 bases between the germline ends. The CDR3 runs 14 residues. Per the germline V gene, CDR1 is SGHAT and CDR2 is FQNNGV. CDR3 sequence: CASSSLSGANVLTF. DNA of the CDR3: TGTGCCAGCAGCTCCCTATCTGGGGCCAACGTCCTGACTTTC. Based on the CDR3 plus reference TRBV11-2 and TRBJ2-6, the full variable domain is EAGVAQSPRYKIIEKRQSVAFWCNPISGHATLYWYQQILGQGPKLLIQFQNNGVVDDSQLPKDRFSAERLKGVDSTLKIQPAKLEDSAVYLCASSSLSGANVLTFGAGSRLTVL.

The genes are TRBV21-1 and TRBJ1-5; no DNA check was done on the table's D call, TRBD1. TRBV21-1 is assigned pseudogene status. The CDR3 has 12 amino acids. CDR3: CASSSQGKPQHF. CDR3 sequence (DNA): TGTGCCAGCAGCAGCCAGGGGAAGCCCCAGCATTTT.

V and J are TRBV9 and TRBJ2-1; 8 bases are a match to TRBD1. From germline, CDR1 is SGDLS and CDR2 YYNGEE. The J segment lost 5 bases and the V segment lost 4 bases, leaving 8 bases of the junction unmatched. CDR3 size: 15 residues. Here the CDR3 reads CASSRTGPGHNEQFF. CDR3 coding DNA: TGTGCCAGCAGCCGGACAGGGCCTGGACACAATGAGCAGTTCTTC.

The V call is TRBV30, the J call TRBJ2-1, with 14 bases identical to TRBD2. The CDR3 spans 15 residues. From germline, CDR1 is GTSNPN and CDR2 SVGIG (reference sequence). The V segment lost 2 bases and the J segment 8 bases; nucleotides outside the gene matches: 5. The CDR3 nucleotides read TGTGCCTGGAGTTACGGACTAGCGGGAGGCGATGAGCAGTTCTTC. This encodes CAWSYGLAGGDEQFF. Using reference TRBV30 and TRBJ2-1 for the parts outside the CDR3, the full variable domain is SQTIHQWPATLVQPVGSPLSLECTVEGTSNPNLYWYRQAAGRGLQLLFYSVGIGQISSEVPQNLSASRPQDRQFILSSKKLLLSDSGFYLCAWSYGLAGGDEQFFGPGTRLTVL.

CDR3 region: CASSTLRIGQGPYEQYF. CDR3 in DNA: TGTGCCAGCAGCACACTAAGAATAGGACAGGGGCCCTACGAGCAGTACTTC. The rearrangement joins TRBV21-1 to TRBJ2-7; the DNA was not used to check the table's D call, TRBD1. TRBV21-1 is a listed pseudogene. The CDR3 contains 17 residues.

The rearrangement joins TRBV2 to TRBJ2-3, with TRBD2 identical over 8 bases. V trimming: 6 bases; J trimming: 2 bases; junction bases outside the gene matches: 7. Per germline, CDR1 SNHLY and CDR2 FYNNEI. The CDR3 sequence is 15 residues long. CDR3 sequence: CASRPRGGLTDTQYF. The CDR3 coding sequence is TGTGCCAGCAGGCCTCGGGGGGGGCTCACAGATACGCAGTATTTT.

This clone has just a few counts. This chain uses TRBV5-1 with TRBJ2-3; 10 positions agree with TRBD2. The length of the CDR3 is 15 residues. Trimming took 4 bases from V and 2 from J; bases not matched to a gene: 4. Per the germline V gene, CDR1 is SGHRS and CDR2 is YFSETQ. CDR3 DNA sequence: TGCGCCAGCAGCCGGACTAGCGGCCTCACAGATACGCAGTATTTT. This encodes CASSRTSGLTDTQYF. The whole variable domain, remainder taken from reference TRBV5-1 and TRBJ2-3, is KAGVTQTPRYLIKTRGQQVTLSCSPISGHRSVSWYQQTPGQGLQFLFEYFSETQRNKGNFPGRFSGRQFSNSRSEMNVSTLELGDSALYLCASSRTSGLTDTQYFGPGTRLTVL.

The V and J genes are TRBV18 and TRBJ1-4, with unresolved D. This CDR3 region has 13 residues. The germline CDR1 and CDR2 sequences are KGHSH and LQKENI. Trimming shortened V by 3 bases and J by 5 bases, and 7 bases separated the two germline ends. CDR3 amino acids: CASSPEQNEKLFF. CDR3 sequence (DNA): TGTGCCAGCTCACCCGAGCAAAATGAAAAACTGTTTTTT.

The chain carries TRBV5-8 and TRBJ2-7; 7 nucleotides match TRBD1. The trim removed 0 bases at V and 3 bases at J, leaving 6 bases unmatched. This CDR3 region has 15 residues. CDR1 and CDR2 (germline): SGHTS, YDEGEE. The CDR3 DNA reads as TGTGCCAGCAGCTTGGCCCCAGGACAGGTCTACGAGCAGTACTTC. This translates into CASSLAPGQVYEQYF.

The chain employs TRBV6-1 and TRBJ1-5, with a weak D call TRBD1 (6 bases). This CDR3 has 13 residues. V lost 6 bases and J lost 7, with 13 bases in between. Germline V gene data show CDR1 as MNHNS and CDR2 as SASEGT. CDR3 sequence: CASRTTGGQPQHF. CDR3 sequence (DNA): TGTGCCAGCAGGACGACAGGTGGACAGCCCCAGCATTTT.

The chain has TRBV5-1 and TRBJ1-1, with 7 bases lining up with TRBD1. Trimming took 3 bases from V and 4 from J; bases not matched to a gene: 6. The CDR3 loop spans 14 amino acids. Germline V gene sequence: CDR1 SGHRS, CDR2 YFSETQ. Here the CDR3 DNA reads TGCGCCAGCAGCTGGGGACAGCCCGGCACTGAAGCTTTCTTT. It encodes CASSWGQPGTEAFF.

The chain is built from TRBV7-2 and TRBJ2-1; 9 positions match TRBD2. V dropped 6 bases and J dropped 0; count of bases not matched to a gene: 3. CDR3 length: 15 amino acids. Germline V gene data show CDR1 as SGHTA and CDR2 as FQGNSA. The CDR3 nucleotides read TGTGCCAGCAGTGTTAGCGGGAGCTCCTACAATGAGCAGTTCTTC. Protein sequence: CASSVSGSSYNEQFF.

A single count supports this clone. The chain uses TRBV11-1 and TRBJ1-1; no clear D. Germline V gene sequence: CDR1 SGHAT, CDR2 FQDESV (reference sequence). Trimming took off 0 bases at V and 5 bases at J, with 13 bases between the two ends. This CDR3 is 15 amino acids long. DNA of the CDR3: TGTGCCAGCAGCTTAGCAGGAGGGATTAGGACTGAAGCTTTCTTT. The encoded protein is CASSLAGGIRTEAFF.

V gene TRBV18 combines with J gene TRBJ2-7, with TRBD1 matching 7 bases. V lost 6 bases, J lost 1 base, and 6 bases stayed unmatched. The CDR3 runs to 14 residues. In germline, CDR1 is KGHSH, CDR2 LQKENI. The CDR3 sequence is CASSATQGSYEQYF. As DNA, the CDR3 is TGTGCCAGCTCCGCAACACAGGGGTCCTACGAGCAGTACTTC. The variable domain in full, completed from reference TRBV18 and TRBJ2-7, reads NAGVMQNPRHLVRRRGQEARLRCSPMKGHSHVYWYRQLPEEGLKFMVYLQKENIIDESGMPKERFSAEFPKEGPSILRIQQVVRGDSAAYFCASSATQGSYEQYFGPGTRLTVT.

This chain uses TRBV6-5 with TRBJ2-1; TRBD2 is a possible D gene (5 bases). The germline V and J ends were trimmed by 6 bases and 9 bases, with 9 bases remaining between them. This CDR3 has 11 amino acids. CDR1 is MNHEY, CDR2 SVGAGI, per germline. This CDR3 is CASRGVTEQFF. The CDR3 nucleotides read TGTGCCAGCAGGGGAGTGACTGAGCAGTTCTTC.

The V gene is TRBV6-4, the J gene TRBJ2-2, with D possibly TRBD1 on 5 matching bases. CDR1 and CDR2 (germline): MRHNA, SNTAGT. The CDR3 totals 13 residues. V lost 8 bases, J lost 7 bases, and 14 bases lay in between. CDR3 DNA: TGTGCCAGCCGACAGACCCACCTCGGGGAGCTGTTTTTT. Residues: CASRQTHLGELFF.

This clone was observed a handful of times. One junction end does not reproduce the germline sequence, and a read error may be involved. The chain recombines TRBV28 with TRBJ2-7, with D possibly matching TRBD2 (5 bases). The CDR3 runs 12 residues. Germline-derived CDR1 and CDR2 are MDHEN and SYDVKM. Written as DNA, the CDR3 is TGTGCCAGCAGTTCGGGGTCGGGCGTTTCGAACTTC. Its translation: CASSSGSGVSNF.

The chain combines TRBV30 with TRBJ2-5; 11 bases are shared with TRBD2. CDR3 size: 17 residues. Germline CDR1 and CDR2: GTSNPN and SVGIG (reference sequence). J gave up 5 bases and V 0 bases, and 11 bases lay outside the gene matches. For the CDR3, the DNA is TGTGCCTGGAGTGTAAGGAGGCTAGCGGGAGGACGTGAGACCCAGTACTTC. Amino acid sequence: CAWSVRRLAGGRETQYF.

The J gene is TRBJ2-7, the V gene TRBV19, with 8 positions matching TRBD1. J gave up 6 bases and V 6 bases, and 10 bases lay outside the gene matches. Germline CDR1 reads LNHDA; CDR2 reads SQIVND (reference sequence). The CDR3 extends over 14 amino acids. The CDR3 loop is CASSPWTGPAEQYF. In DNA form, the CDR3 reads TGTGCCAGTAGCCCTTGGACAGGGCCGGCCGAGCAGTACTTC.

This sequence joins TRBV4-2 and TRBJ1-2; D unresolved. The germline V and J ends were trimmed by 0 bases and 4 bases, with 15 bases remaining between them. The CDR3 extends over 16 amino acids. Germline CDR1 reads LGHNA; CDR2 reads YNFKEQ. CDR3 amino acids: CASSQDFGVGGYGYTF. DNA of the CDR3: TGTGCCAGCAGCCAAGATTTCGGGGTCGGCGGCTATGGCTACACCTTC.

This chain connects TRBV30 to TRBJ2-7; a weak D match, TRBD2 (5 bases). The CDR3 totals 11 residues. Trimming took off 4 bases at V and 6 bases at J, with 10 bases between the two ends. In germline, CDR1 is GTSNPN, CDR2 SVGIG (reference sequence). The CDR3 DNA follows: TGTGCCTGGATGGCTAGCCGCGAGCAGTACTTC. It specifies CAWMASREQYF.

This chain connects TRBV6-1 to TRBJ1-5; perhaps TRBD1 as D (6 bases). Trimming left V 7 bases short and J 7 bases short, with 14 bases between. The CDR3 runs to 13 residues. Germline values: CDR1 MNHNS, CDR2 SASEGT. CDR3 loop: CASIGGARQPQHF. The CDR3 DNA reads as TGTGCCAGCATCGGGGGGGCCCGGCAGCCCCAGCATTTT.

The V gene is TRBV10-3, the J gene TRBJ2-1; D is unclear. There are 12 residues in the CDR3. Germline CDR1 reads ENHRY; CDR2 reads SYGVKD. Between the trimmed V and J ends, which lost 3 bases and 5 bases, there was a span of 5 bases. The CDR3 loop is CAISDRDNEQFF. CDR3 sequence (DNA): TGTGCCATCAGTGACCGGGACAATGAGCAGTTCTTC.

This chain links TRBV10-3 with TRBJ1-5; no clear D. The ends were cut back, 0 bases at V and 0 bases at J, with 12 bases in the middle. Germline lookup yields CDR1 ENHRY and CDR2 SYGVKD. The CDR3 runs to 17 residues. The DNA of the CDR3 is TGTGCCATCAGTGAGTCTGTAGGGAGTTATAGCAATCAGCCCCAGCATTTT. Translation: CAISESVGSYSNQPQHF.